This TCR beta chain was observed in a study of neurological immune-mediated disorders. Study-wide findings and caveats: The greatest degree of TCR clonal expansion was observed in HTLV-1-associated myelopathy, with the lowest in multiple sclerosis, below that of healthy controls. None of the CDR3 amino acid sequences of expanded clones were shared across subjects, and this suggested private repertoires in all groups.

Germline V gives CDR1 LGHDT, CDR2 YNNKEL (reference sequence). The CDR3 loop spans 15 amino acids. V was clipped by 1 base and J by 12 bases, with 19 bases between them. This clonotype was counted ten times or more. Its antigen is not identified. The cDNA was generated by 5'RACE with 10-nucleotide random UMIs. The authors obtained over 160 million TCR-beta sequences from 15-18 subjects per sequencing run. MiXCR was run by TCRdb on the 5' RACE reads, yielding one entry per CDR3 protein. This sample carries around 23,000 distinct CDR3 sequences, around an eighth of them seen once, and the ten largest clones take 16%.

The rearrangement joins TRBV3-1 to TRBJ2-4, with a possible D match to TRBD1 (5 bases). Source material: PBMCs. The TCR sequence derives from a woman aged 35 to 49 with HTLV-1-associated myelopathy (HAM/TSP). CDR3 nucleotide sequence: TGTGCCAGCAGCCAAGGAGCTAACGGCCCCAGGGATCAGTACTTC. The encoded protein is CASSQGANGPRDQYF.